The text below deals with one T cell receptor (beta chain). What it recognizes is unknown. Indicated treatment: approximately 18 received Ad26.COV2.S at low or high dose, single or two shots; roughly five received placebo; per-sample allocation not given. The investigators took samples on day 63 after the first vaccine or placebo injection. The protocol was immunoSEQ multiplex PCR, while the TCRdb copy is restricted to in-frame clones and leaves out a portion. The data contain about 440,000 clones, about nine tenths of them seen just once; the ten biggest clones take up 4.3%. Unmatched junction bases numbered 13, after V lost 4 bases and J lost 4 bases. The CDR3 loop spans 19 amino acids. Germline CDR1 and CDR2: LGHDT and YNNKEL (reference sequence). The data derive from a study of Ad26.COV2.S vaccination and SARS-CoV-2 variants. Notes on the study in general: In TCR breadth and depth analyses, total T cell responses may have been underestimated.

This specimen consisted of peripheral blood, obtained in a trial of Ad26.COV2.S vaccine versus placebo. The genes are TRBV3-1 (or the pseudogene TRBV3-2) and TRBJ2-5; 15 positions agree with TRBD2. This sequence was found in a person aged 18-65 years who received the Ad26.COV2.S COVID-19 vaccine or a placebo. The CDR3 bases are TGTGCCAGCAGCCGAGAGACTACTAGGACTAGCGGGAGGGTAGAGACCCAGTACTTC. Translating gives CASSRETTRTSGRVETQYF.